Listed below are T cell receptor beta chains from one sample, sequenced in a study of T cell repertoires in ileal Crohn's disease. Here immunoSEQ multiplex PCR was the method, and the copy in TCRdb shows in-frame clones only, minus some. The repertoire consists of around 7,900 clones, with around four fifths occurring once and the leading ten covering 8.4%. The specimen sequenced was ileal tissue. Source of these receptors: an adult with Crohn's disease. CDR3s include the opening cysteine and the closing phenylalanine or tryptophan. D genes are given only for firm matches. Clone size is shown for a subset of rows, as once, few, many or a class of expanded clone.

CASSFTGGDHTEAFF TGTGCCAGCAGCTTTACAGGGGGTGATCACACTGAAGCTTTCTTT TRBV11-2 TRBD1 - TRBJ1-1
CASARTGENSPLHF TGCGCCAGTGCGAGGACAGGGGAAAATTCACCCCTCCACTTT TRBV5-1 TRBD1 - TRBJ1-6
CASGPNTGGANTGELFF TGTGCCAGCGGACCCAACACAGGGGGCGCGAACACCGGGGAGCTGTTTTTT TRBV9 TRBD1 - TRBJ2-2
CASSLGGYYGYTF TGTGCCAGCAGCTTGGGAGGATACTATGGCTACACCTTC TRBV5-4 - - TRBJ1-2
CASSPQGRANEKLFF TGTGCCAGCAGCCCGCAGGGCCGGGCTAATGAAAAACTGTTTTTT TRBV7-9 - large TRBJ1-4
CATSRDGTAGGSYNEQFF TGTGCCACCAGCAGAGATGGTACAGCGGGGGGGTCCTACAATGAGCAGTTCTTC TRBV15 TRBD2 - TRBJ2-1
CAYSPSMNTEAFF TGTGCCTATAGCCCCAGCATGAACACTGAAGCTTTCTTT TRBV28 - - TRBJ1-1
CASSSFTGGRSPLHF TGTGCCAGCAGCTCATTCACAGGGGGCCGTTCACCCCTCCACTTT TRBV7-8 TRBD1 - TRBJ1-6
CASSQGPTGTQYF TGCGCCAGCAGCCAAGGGCCAACCGGGACTCAGTACTTC TRBV4-3 - - TRBJ2-5
CAWDRGFNTEAFF TGTGCCTGGGACAGGGGATTTAACACTGAAGCTTTCTTT TRBV30 TRBD1 - TRBJ1-1
CASSSPRGDTGELFF TGTGCCAGCAGCTCCCCACGGGGGGACACCGGGGAGCTGTTTTTT TRBV7-3 TRBD2 - TRBJ2-2
CASDAQGHQPQHF TGTGCCAGTGACGCACAGGGGCATCAGCCCCAGCATTTT TRBV19 TRBD1 few TRBJ1-5
CASSEARSNQPQHF TGTGCCAGCAGTGAAGCGCGAAGCAATCAGCCCCAGCATTTT TRBV6-1 - once TRBJ1-5
CASSPLTPGGSPLHF TGTGCCAGCAGCCCCTTAACCCCGGGGGGTTCACCCCTCCACTTT TRBV7-8 - few TRBJ1-6
CASSQLGRSTEAFF TGTGCCAGCAGCCAGTTGGGCAGGTCCACTGAAGCTTTCTTT TRBV14 - - TRBJ1-1
CAKTQDSGNTIYF TGTGCCAAAACACAGGACTCTGGAAACACCATATATTTT TRBV2 - few TRBJ1-3
CASSSNTGTSYEQYF TGTGCCAGCAGTAGCAATACAGGTACCTCCTACGAGCAGTACTTC TRBV6-6 - - TRBJ2-7
CASSEFRGRNYGYTF TGTGCCAGCAGTGAATTTCGGGGGAGAAACTATGGCTACACCTTC TRBV2 - medium-sized TRBJ1-2
CASSPWPGAAGPDTQYF TGTGCCAGCAGCCCATGGCCGGGAGCAGCGGGCCCAGATACGCAGTATTTT TRBV5-4 - medium-sized TRBJ2-3
CASRGEGLGNSPLHF TGTGCCAGCAGGGGGGAGGGGCTTGGTAATTCACCCCTCCACTTT TRBV2 - - TRBJ1-6
CASSASSGGAGMNEQFF TGTGCCAGCAGCGCGTCTAGCGGGGGGGCCGGGATGAATGAGCAGTTCTTC TRBV11-2 TRBD2 - TRBJ2-1
CASSYVSGGADTQYF TGTGCCAGCAGTTACGTCTCGGGGGGAGCAGATACGCAGTATTTT TRBV6-5 TRBD2 - TRBJ2-3
CASRPYGAVQETQYF TGTGCCAGCAGGCCCTATGGGGCGGTCCAAGAGACCCAGTACTTC TRBV7-2 - - TRBJ2-5
CASSLQGAGGTEAFF TGCGCCAGCAGCCTACAGGGGGCCGGCGGCACTGAAGCTTTCTTT TRBV5-1 TRBD1 - TRBJ1-1